This TCR beta chain originates from a study of T-cell memory formation after mild COVID-19. Study context: TCR clusters mostly belonged to single donors. General observations from the study: The pre-infection memory compartment contained some responding clones, suggesting cross-reactive memory joined.

Turning to this clonotype: The antigen is undetermined.

Using its own MiXCR run on the 5' RACE reads, TCRdb lists one record per CDR3 protein. The sample contains 550,000 to 700,000 distinct CDR3 sequences, 17% of which appear only once. The ends lost 4 bases at V and 5 bases at J; junction bases unmatched: 5. The CDR3 runs 15 residues. CDR1 is MNHEY, CDR2 SVGEGT, per germline. The origin of this receptor is an adult woman who had mild COVID-19 (a few samples of this study predate the infection). Cell type and time point are not known. The sample taken for sequencing was PBMCs or a T cell subset sorted from them (not recorded which). The chain joins TRBV6-2 or TRBV6-3 to TRBJ1-4, with TRBD1 identical over 9 bases. CDR3 sequence: CASSFTGTGNEKLFF. DNA of the CDR3: TGTGCCAGCAGTTTCACCGGGACAGGGAATGAAAAACTGTTTTTT.